This T cell receptor beta chain is drawn from a study of blood T cell repertoires in COVID-19. Study summary: COVID-19 samples, acute and convalescent, were from the United States, Italy and Spain. Nucleic acid was either cDNA or gDNA, and it came from T cells, B-cell-depleted T cells, or PBMCs.

Per the study methods: Reference gene primer amplification gave estimated nucleated cell counts. Repertoires were generated with immunoSEQ multiplex PCR, while TCRdb's copy carries only in-frame clones and drops some. V and J calls plus clone size are reproduced from that table; the DNA served to infer D and trimming. The table records approximately 89,000 clones, approximately 81% of them present only once. Trimming removed 0 bases at V and 2 bases at J, with 14 bases between. CDR1 is LNHNV and CDR2 is YYDKDF in the germline V gene (reference sequence). This CDR3 spans 17 amino acids. The sample taken for sequencing was peripheral blood. The chain carries TRBV15 and TRBJ1-3; no clear D gene. The origin of this receptor is a woman between 65 and 79 years old with acute or convalescent COVID-19. CDR3 residues: CATSRERPWGAGNTIYF. CDR3 bases: TGTGCCACCAGCAGAGAGAGGCCCTGGGGAGCTGGAAACACCATATATTTT.